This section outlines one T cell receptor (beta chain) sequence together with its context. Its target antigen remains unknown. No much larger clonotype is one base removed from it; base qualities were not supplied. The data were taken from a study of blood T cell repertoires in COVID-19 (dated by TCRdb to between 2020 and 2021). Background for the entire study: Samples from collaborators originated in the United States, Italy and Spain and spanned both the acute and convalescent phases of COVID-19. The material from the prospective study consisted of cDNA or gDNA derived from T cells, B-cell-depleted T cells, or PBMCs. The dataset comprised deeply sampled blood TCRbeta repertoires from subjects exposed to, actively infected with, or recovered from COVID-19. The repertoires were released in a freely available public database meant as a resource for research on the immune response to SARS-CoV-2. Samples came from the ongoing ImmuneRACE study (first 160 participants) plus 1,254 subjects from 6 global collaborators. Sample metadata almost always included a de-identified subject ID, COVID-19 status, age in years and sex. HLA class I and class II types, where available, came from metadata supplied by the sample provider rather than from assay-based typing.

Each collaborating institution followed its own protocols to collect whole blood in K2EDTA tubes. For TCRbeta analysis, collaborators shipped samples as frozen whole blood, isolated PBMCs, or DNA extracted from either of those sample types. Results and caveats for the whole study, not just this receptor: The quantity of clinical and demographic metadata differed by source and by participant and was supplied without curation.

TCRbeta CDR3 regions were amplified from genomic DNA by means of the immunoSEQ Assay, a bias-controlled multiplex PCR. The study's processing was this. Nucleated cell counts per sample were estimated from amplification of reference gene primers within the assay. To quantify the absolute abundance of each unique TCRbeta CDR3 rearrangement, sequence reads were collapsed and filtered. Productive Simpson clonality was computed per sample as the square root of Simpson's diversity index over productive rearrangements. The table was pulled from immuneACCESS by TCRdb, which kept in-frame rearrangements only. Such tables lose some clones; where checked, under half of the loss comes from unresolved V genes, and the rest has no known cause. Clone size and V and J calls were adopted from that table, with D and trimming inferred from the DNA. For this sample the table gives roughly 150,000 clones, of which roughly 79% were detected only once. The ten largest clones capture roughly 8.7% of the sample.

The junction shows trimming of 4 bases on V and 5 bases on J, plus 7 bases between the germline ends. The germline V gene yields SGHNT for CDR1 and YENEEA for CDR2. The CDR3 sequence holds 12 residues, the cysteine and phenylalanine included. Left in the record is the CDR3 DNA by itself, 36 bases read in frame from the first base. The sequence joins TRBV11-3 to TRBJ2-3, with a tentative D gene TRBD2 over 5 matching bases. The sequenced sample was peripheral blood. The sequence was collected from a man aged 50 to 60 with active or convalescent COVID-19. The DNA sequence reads TGTGCCAGCAGCTACGGGGTAGATACGCAGTATTTT. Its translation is CASSYGVDTQYF.